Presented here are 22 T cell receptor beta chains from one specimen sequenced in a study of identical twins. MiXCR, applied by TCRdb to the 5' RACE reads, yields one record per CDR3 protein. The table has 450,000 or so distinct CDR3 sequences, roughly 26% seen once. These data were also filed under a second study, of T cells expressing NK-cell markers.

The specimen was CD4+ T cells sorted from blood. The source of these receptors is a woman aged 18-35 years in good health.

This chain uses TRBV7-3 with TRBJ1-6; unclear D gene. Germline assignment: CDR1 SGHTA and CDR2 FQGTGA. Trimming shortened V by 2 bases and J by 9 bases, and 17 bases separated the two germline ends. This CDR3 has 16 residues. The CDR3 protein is CASSLFRANEGSPLHF. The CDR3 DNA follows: TGTGCCAGCAGCTTATTCAGAGCGAACGAAGGTTCACCCCTCCACTTT.

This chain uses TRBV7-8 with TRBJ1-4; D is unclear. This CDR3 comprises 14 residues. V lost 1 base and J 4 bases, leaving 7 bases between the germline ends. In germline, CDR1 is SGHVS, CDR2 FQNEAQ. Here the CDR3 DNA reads TGTGCCAGCAGCTTAGGAACGATTAATGAAAAACTGTTTTTT. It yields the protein CASSLGTINEKLFF. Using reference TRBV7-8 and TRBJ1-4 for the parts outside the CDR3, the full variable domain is GAGVSQSPRYKVAKRGQDVALRCDPISGHVSLFWYQQALGQGPEFLTYFQNEAQLDKSGLPSDRFFAERPEGSVSTLKIQRTQQEDSAVYLCASSLGTINEKLFFGSGTQLSVL.

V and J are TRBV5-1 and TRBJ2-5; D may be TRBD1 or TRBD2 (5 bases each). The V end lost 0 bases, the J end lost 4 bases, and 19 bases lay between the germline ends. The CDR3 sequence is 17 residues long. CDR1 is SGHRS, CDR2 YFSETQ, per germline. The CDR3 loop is CASSLAGPTSAGETQYF. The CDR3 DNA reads TGCGCCAGCAGCTTGGCGGGGCCAACTAGTGCCGGAGAGACCCAGTACTTC.

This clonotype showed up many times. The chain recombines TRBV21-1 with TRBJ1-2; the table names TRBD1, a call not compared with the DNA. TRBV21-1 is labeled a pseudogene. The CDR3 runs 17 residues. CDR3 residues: CASSNEGTGGKNYGYTF. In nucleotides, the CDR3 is TGTGCCAGCAGCAATGAGGGGACAGGAGGAAAGAACTATGGCTACACCTTC.

DNA for the CDR3: TGTGCCAGCAACGACAGGGGATTCAACTATGGCTACACCTTC. This sequence encodes CASNDRGFNYGYTF. The rearrangement joins TRBV3-1 to TRBJ1-2; 8 nucleotides align to TRBD1. Trimming cost V 7 bases and J 2 bases; bases outside gene matches: 6. The CDR3 is 14 residues long. The germline gives CDR1 LGHDT, CDR2 YNNKEL (reference sequence).

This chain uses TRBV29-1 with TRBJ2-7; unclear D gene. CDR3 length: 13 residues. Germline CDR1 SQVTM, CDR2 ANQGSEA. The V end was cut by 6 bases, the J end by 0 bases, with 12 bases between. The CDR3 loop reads CSVASGPSYEQYF. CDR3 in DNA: TGCAGCGTGGCTTCGGGTCCCTCCTACGAGCAGTACTTC.

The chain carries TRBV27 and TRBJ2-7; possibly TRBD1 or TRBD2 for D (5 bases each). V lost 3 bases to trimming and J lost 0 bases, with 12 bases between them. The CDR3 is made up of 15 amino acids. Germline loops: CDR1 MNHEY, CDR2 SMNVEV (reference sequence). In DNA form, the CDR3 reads TGTGCCAGCAGTTTCCCTTGGGGGTCCTCCTACGAGCAGTACTTC. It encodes CASSFPWGSSYEQYF.

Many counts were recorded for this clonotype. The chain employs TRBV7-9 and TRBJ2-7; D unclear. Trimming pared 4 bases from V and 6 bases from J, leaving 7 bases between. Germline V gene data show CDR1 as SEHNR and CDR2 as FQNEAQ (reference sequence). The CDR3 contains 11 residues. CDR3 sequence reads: CASSYGSEQYF. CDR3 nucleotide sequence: TGTGCCAGCAGCTATGGCTCCGAGCAGTACTTC. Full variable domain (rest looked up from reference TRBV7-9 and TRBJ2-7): DTGVSQNPRHKITKRGQNVTFRCDPISEHNRLYWYRQTLGQGPEFLTYFQNEAQLEKSRLLSDRFSAERPKGSFSTLEIQRTEQGDSAMYLCASSYGSEQYFGPGTRLTVT.

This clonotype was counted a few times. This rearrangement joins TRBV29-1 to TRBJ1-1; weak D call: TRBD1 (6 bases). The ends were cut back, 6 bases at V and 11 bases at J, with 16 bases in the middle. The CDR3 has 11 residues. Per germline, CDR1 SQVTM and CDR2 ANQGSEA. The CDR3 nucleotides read TGCAGCGTCCATACAGGGAGGGGCGCTTTCTTT. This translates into CSVHTGRGAFF.

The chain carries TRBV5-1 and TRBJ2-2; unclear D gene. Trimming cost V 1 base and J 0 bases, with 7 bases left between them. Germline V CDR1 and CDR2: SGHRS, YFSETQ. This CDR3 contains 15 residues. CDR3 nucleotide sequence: TGCGCCAGCAGCTTGAACAGCGCGAACACCGGGGAGCTGTTTTTT. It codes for CASSLNSANTGELFF.

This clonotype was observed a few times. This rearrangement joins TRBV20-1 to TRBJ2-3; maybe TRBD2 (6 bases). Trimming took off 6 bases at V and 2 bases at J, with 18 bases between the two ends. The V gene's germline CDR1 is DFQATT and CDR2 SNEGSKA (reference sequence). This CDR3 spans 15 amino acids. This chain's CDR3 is CSAVSLAVATDTQYF. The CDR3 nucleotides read TGCAGTGCGGTGTCGTTAGCGGTAGCCACAGATACGCAGTATTTT.

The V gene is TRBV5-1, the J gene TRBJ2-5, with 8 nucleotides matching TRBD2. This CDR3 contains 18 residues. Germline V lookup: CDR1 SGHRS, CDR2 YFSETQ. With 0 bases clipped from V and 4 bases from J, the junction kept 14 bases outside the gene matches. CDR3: CASSLAVGGPGGRETQYF. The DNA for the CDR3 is TGCGCCAGCAGCTTGGCCGTAGGGGGACCGGGGGGGCGAGAGACCCAGTACTTC.

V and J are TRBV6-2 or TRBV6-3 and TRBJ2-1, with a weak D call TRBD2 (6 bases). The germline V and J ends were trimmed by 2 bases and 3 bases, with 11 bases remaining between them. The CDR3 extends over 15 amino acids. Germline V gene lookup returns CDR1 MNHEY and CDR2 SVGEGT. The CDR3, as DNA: TGTGCCAGCAGTTACGAATTGGACTACTACAATGAGCAGTTCTTC. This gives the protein CASSYELDYYNEQFF.

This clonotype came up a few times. CDR3 DNA sequence: TGTGCCAGCAGGCGAAGGGGAGGGAACACTGAAGCTTTCTTT. Translation: CASRRRGGNTEAFF. This chain links TRBV12-3 or TRBV12-4 with TRBJ1-1; D may be TRBD1 (5 bases). The CDR3 runs to 14 residues. V was pared by 6 bases and J by 1 base, with 12 bases between.

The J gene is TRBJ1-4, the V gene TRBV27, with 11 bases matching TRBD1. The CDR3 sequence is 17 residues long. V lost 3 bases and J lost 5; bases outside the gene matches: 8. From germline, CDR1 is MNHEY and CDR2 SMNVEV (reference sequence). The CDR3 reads CASSLQDRGRLNEKLFF. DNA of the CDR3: TGTGCCAGCAGTTTGCAGGACAGGGGGCGTCTCAATGAAAAACTGTTTTTT.

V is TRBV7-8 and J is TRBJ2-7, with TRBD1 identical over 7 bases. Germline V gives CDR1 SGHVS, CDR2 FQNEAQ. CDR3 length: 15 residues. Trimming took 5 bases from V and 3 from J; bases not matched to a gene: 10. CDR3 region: CASSPKGGGDYEQYF. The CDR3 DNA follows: TGTGCCAGCAGCCCGAAAGGGGGCGGCGACTACGAGCAGTACTTC.

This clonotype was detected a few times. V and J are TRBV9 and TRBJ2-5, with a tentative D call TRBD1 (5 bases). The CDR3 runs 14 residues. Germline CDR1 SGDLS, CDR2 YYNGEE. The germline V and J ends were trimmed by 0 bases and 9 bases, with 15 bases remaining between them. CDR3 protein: CASSVEVTGPSQYF. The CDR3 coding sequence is TGTGCCAGCAGCGTAGAGGTTACAGGCCCGTCCCAGTACTTC.

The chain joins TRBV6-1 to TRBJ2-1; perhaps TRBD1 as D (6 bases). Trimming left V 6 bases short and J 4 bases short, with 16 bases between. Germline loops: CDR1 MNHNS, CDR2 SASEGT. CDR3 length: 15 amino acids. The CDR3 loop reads CASSMSGARYNEQFF. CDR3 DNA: TGTGCCAGCAGCATGTCAGGGGCGCGTTACAATGAGCAGTTCTTC.

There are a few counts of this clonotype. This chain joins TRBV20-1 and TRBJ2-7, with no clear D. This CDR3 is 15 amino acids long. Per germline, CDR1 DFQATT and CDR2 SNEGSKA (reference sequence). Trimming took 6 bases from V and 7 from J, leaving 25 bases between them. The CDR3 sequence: CSATRAEVNLGEQYF. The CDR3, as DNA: TGCAGTGCAACCCGGGCCGAAGTTAACCTCGGGGAGCAGTACTTC.

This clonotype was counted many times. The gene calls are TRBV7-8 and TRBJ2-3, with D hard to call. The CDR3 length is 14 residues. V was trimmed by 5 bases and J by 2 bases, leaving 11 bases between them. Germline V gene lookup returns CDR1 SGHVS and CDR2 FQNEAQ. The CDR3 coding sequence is TGTGCCAGCAGCCCTAGTGGGAACACAGATACGCAGTATTTT. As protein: CASSPSGNTDTQYF.

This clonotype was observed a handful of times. CDR3 loop: CASSLITVNEQYF. CDR3 nucleotides: TGCGCCAGCAGCTTGATTACAGTCAACGAGCAGTACTTC. The gene calls are TRBV5-1 and TRBJ2-7; D call uncertain. The CDR3 loop spans 13 amino acids. Germline V gene sequence: CDR1 SGHRS, CDR2 YFSETQ. Trimming removed 1 base from V and 5 bases from J, with 10 bases in between.

CDR3 sequence reads: CASSYSQGSRGYTF. CDR3 DNA: TGTGCCAGCAGTTACTCTCAGGGCTCAAGAGGCTACACCTTC. This rearrangement joins TRBV6-5 to TRBJ1-2, with a weak D call TRBD1 (5 bases). The V end lost 0 bases, the J end lost 8 bases, and 13 bases lay between the germline ends. The CDR3 loop spans 14 amino acids. Germline loops: CDR1 MNHEY, CDR2 SVGAGI.